One and the same sample provided the 27 T cell receptor beta chains below, sequenced in a study of CD8 T cells in ankylosing spondylitis. TCRdb reprocessed the 5' RACE reads via MiXCR and lists one record per CDR3 protein. The sample holds about 130,000 distinct CDR3 sequences, 7% seen once. Sequenced: blood, either unsorted or a sorted T cell fraction (not recorded which). These TCRs come from a male donor with ankylosing spondylitis or in good health (not recorded which).

The gene calls are TRBV2 and TRBJ2-1; 10 nucleotides line up with TRBD1. J gave up 1 base and V 6 bases, and 3 bases lay outside the gene matches. The CDR3 spans 15 residues. The V gene's germline CDR1 is SNHLY and CDR2 FYNNEI. The CDR3 nucleotides are TGTGCCAGCAGGACAGGGGGCCTATCCTACAATGAGCAGTTCTTC. It encodes CASRTGGLSYNEQFF.

Points on this clonotype: Being one base from a much bigger clone, this may be a read error. The CDR3 end shows no conserved phenylalanine or tryptophan, and so a read error is likely. This chain connects TRBV4-1 to TRBJ2-5, with D unclear. CDR3 size: 12 residues. V lost 4 bases and J lost 4, with 7 bases in between. The V gene's germline CDR1 is MGHRA and CDR2 YSYEKL. This CDR3 reads CASSLDGETQYL. CDR3 nucleotide sequence: TGCGCCAGCAGCCTAGACGGAGAGACCCAGTACTTA.

A remark on this clonotype: A read error is possible here, since a much larger clone lies one base away. V is TRBV20-1 and J is TRBJ2-5; perhaps TRBD1 as D (8 bases). Matching the DNA end better, TRBJ2-1 makes the J call doubtful. Germline assignment: CDR1 DFQATT and CDR2 SNEGSKA (reference sequence). There are 13 residues in the CDR3. CDR3 DNA sequence: TGCAGTGCTAGGTCGATACAGGGGGGGACCCAGTTCTTC. This translates into CSARSIQGGTQFF.

This clonotype was detected a few times. J is TRBJ2-3 and V is TRBV5-1, with unresolved D. The CDR3 consists of 15 residues. V shed 0 bases and J shed 0 bases, with 8 bases lying between them. CDR1 and CDR2 from the germline V gene are SGHRS and YFSETQ. CDR3 residues: CASSLGSASTDTQYF. For the CDR3, the DNA is TGCGCCAGCAGCTTGGGGTCAGCTAGCACAGATACGCAGTATTTT.

This clonotype was observed many times. The chain joins TRBV4-1 to TRBJ1-3; D call uncertain. The germline V gene has CDR1 MGHRA and CDR2 YSYEKL. This CDR3 comprises 16 residues. Between the trimmed V and J ends, which lost 1 base and 0 bases, there was a span of 10 bases. The CDR3 nucleotides are TGCGCCAGCAGCCAAGCAGCAGATACCTCTGGAAACACCATATATTTT. Its translation is CASSQAADTSGNTIYF.

This clonotype occurred many times. The chain is built from TRBV11-2 and TRBJ2-7; D is perhaps TRBD2 (6 bases). This CDR3 has 15 amino acids. Germline loops: CDR1 SGHAT, CDR2 FQNNGV. The V end was cut by 5 bases, the J end by 2 bases, with 16 bases between. CDR3 sequence: CASSQWLASTYEQYF. CDR3 coding DNA: TGTGCCAGCAGCCAGTGGCTAGCGTCAACCTACGAGCAGTACTTC.

A word on this clonotype: This could be a read error, since a much larger clone is one nucleotide away. The V and J genes are TRBV5-1 and TRBJ2-1, with 7 bases that match TRBD1. CDR3 length: 17 residues. CDR1 is SGHRS, CDR2 YFSETQ, per germline. CDR3 in DNA: TGCGGCAGCAGCTTTACAGGGGCGTCAACCTCCTACAATGAGCAGTTCTTC. Its protein product is CGSSFTGASTSYNEQFF.

This clonotype was counted ten times or more. Here the CDR3 reads CASSPLTGASTDTQYF. The CDR3, as DNA: TGTGCCAGCAGCCCCCTAACAGGGGCGAGCACAGATACGCAGTATTTT. The gene calls are TRBV5-6 and TRBJ2-3; TRBD1 matches 7 bases. Germline assignment: CDR1 SGHDT and CDR2 YYEEEE. This CDR3 region has 16 residues. After removal of 4 bases from V and 0 bases from J, the junction contained 8 bases not matched to a gene.

This clonotype was counted many times. The V and J genes are TRBV20-1 and TRBJ1-1; possibly TRBD1 for D (5 bases). Trimming left V 2 bases short and J 2 bases short, with 15 bases between. This CDR3 is built from 15 residues. Germline V gives CDR1 DFQATT, CDR2 SNEGSKA (reference sequence). This CDR3 reads CSARPSTVRNTEAFF. CDR3 DNA: TGCAGTGCTAGACCATCGACAGTAAGAAACACTGAAGCTTTCTTT.

J is TRBJ2-5 and V is TRBV5-1; 9 nucleotides align to TRBD2. Per germline, CDR1 SGHRS and CDR2 YFSETQ. The CDR3 has 16 residues. With V trimmed by 5 bases and J by 1 base, 9 bases remained unmatched. For the CDR3, the DNA is TGCGCCAGCAGTGTGAATAGCGGGGGCCTCCAAGAGACCCAGTACTTC. Translated: CASSVNSGGLQETQYF.

CDR3 nucleotide sequence: TGTGCCAGTCACCGGGACAGGGGGCTGGGTACGCAGTATTTT. This sequence encodes CASHRDRGLGTQYF. This chain connects TRBV27 to TRBJ2-3, with 12 bases matching TRBD1. Germline V gene lookup returns CDR1 MNHEY and CDR2 SMNVEV (reference sequence). This CDR3 comprises 14 residues. The V gene end was trimmed by 9 bases and the J gene end by 8 bases; junction bases not matched to a gene: 9.

This clonotype was counted many times. The chain joins TRBV28 to TRBJ1-5; D uncertain. Germline values: CDR1 MDHEN, CDR2 SYDVKM. There are 13 residues in the CDR3. V lost 7 bases and J 5 bases, leaving 12 bases between the germline ends. The CDR3 reads CASTVTFDQPQHF. CDR3 nucleotides: TGTGCCAGCACTGTGACATTTGATCAGCCCCAGCATTTT.

The rearrangement joins TRBV27 to TRBJ2-7; 8 bases are shared with TRBD1. The CDR3 spans 13 residues. Germline-derived CDR1 and CDR2 are MNHEY and SMNVEV (reference sequence). V was pared by 8 bases and J by 3 bases, with 6 bases of the junction left unmatched. The CDR3 DNA is TGTGCCAGCGGGTACAGGGGGAACTACGAGCAGTACTTC. It encodes CASGYRGNYEQYF.

This clonotype has at least ten counts. The V and J genes are TRBV5-1 and TRBJ2-7; possibly TRBD2 for D (6 bases). Germline V gene lookup returns CDR1 SGHRS and CDR2 YFSETQ. CDR3 length equals 13 residues. V was pared by 0 bases and J by 5 bases, with 9 bases between. CDR3 sequence (DNA): TGCGCCAGCAGCTTGGGACTAGGGGACGAGCAGTACTTC. Protein: CASSLGLGDEQYF. The variable domain in full, completed from reference TRBV5-1 and TRBJ2-7, reads KAGVTQTPRYLIKTRGQQVTLSCSPISGHRSVSWYQQTPGQGLQFLFEYFSETQRNKGNFPGRFSGRQFSNSRSEMNVSTLELGDSALYLCASSLGLGDEQYFGPGTRLTVT.

This clonotype came up a few times. In DNA, the CDR3 is TGTGCCTCTCAGGGGTCGGTTGGCTACACCTTC. Translation: CASQGSVGYTF. The J gene is TRBJ1-2, the V gene TRBV10-3; D might be TRBD1 (6 bases). With 11 bases removed from V and 7 bases from J, the gap between germline ends came to 14 bases. The CDR3 has 11 amino acids. Germline V gene data show CDR1 as ENHRY and CDR2 as SYGVKD.

This clonotype came up many times. As DNA, the CDR3 is TGCGCCAGCAGCCTCGGACAGGGAATTGAAGCTTTCTTT. It encodes CASSLGQGIEAFF. The rearrangement uses TRBV5-1 and TRBJ1-1; 8 bases line up with TRBD1. The CDR3 extends over 13 amino acids. V shed 4 bases and J 7 bases; nucleotides not matched to a gene: 6. From germline, CDR1 is SGHRS and CDR2 YFSETQ.

A few counts support this clonotype. The V and J genes are TRBV5-1 and TRBJ2-1, with TRBD1 matching over 9 bases. Germline CDR1 SGHRS, CDR2 YFSETQ. This CDR3 spans 13 amino acids. The trim removed 2 bases at V and 12 bases at J, leaving 6 bases unmatched. Here the CDR3 reads CASSFGGDRVQFF. DNA for the CDR3: TGCGCCAGCAGCTTTGGAGGGGACAGGGTGCAGTTCTTC.

This clonotype was counted at least ten times. The V call is TRBV7-2, the J call TRBJ1-1; D possibly corresponds to TRBD1 (6 bases). CDR3 size: 14 residues. Germline CDR1 and CDR2: SGHTA and FQGNSA. V shed 5 bases and J shed 4 bases, with 14 bases lying between them. This CDR3 is CASSTGKGLTEAFF. The DNA of the CDR3 is TGTGCCAGCAGCACAGGGAAGGGCCTCACTGAAGCTTTCTTT.

This clonotype has a count of ten or more. The gene calls are TRBV7-8 and TRBJ2-1, with 10 bases fitting TRBD1. V was clipped by 3 bases and J by 13 bases; unmatched bases: 6. Per germline, CDR1 SGHVS and CDR2 FQNEAQ. This CDR3 region has 13 residues. DNA of the CDR3: TGTGCCAGCAGCTTGGGGACAGGGGTTAATCAGTTCTTC. Protein: CASSLGTGVNQFF.

This clonotype was observed many times. The chain combines TRBV28 with TRBJ1-1, with a tentative D call TRBD1 (5 bases). CDR3 length: 14 amino acids. Trimming took 5 bases from V and 7 from J, leaving 17 bases between them. The V gene's germline CDR1 is MDHEN and CDR2 SYDVKM. The CDR3 DNA is TGTGCCAGCAGTGCCGCCGGGACCACCCTTGAAGCTTTCTTT. Translation gives CASSAAGTTLEAFF.

This clonotype was picked up many times. CDR3 DNA: TGCGCCAGCAGCTTGTTGGCGGGGAACACTGAAGCTTTCTTT. It is translated as CASSLLAGNTEAFF. The chain recombines TRBV5-1 with TRBJ1-1; D uncertain. The CDR3 contains 14 residues. Germline loops: CDR1 SGHRS, CDR2 YFSETQ. V was cut by 1 base and J by 1 base, with 8 bases left in between.

This clonotype was observed many times. The chain uses TRBV5-1 and TRBJ1-3, with D perhaps TRBD1 (5 bases). Germline assignment: CDR1 SGHRS and CDR2 YFSETQ. V lost 4 bases and J 11 bases, leaving 25 bases between the germline ends. The CDR3 has 16 amino acids. The CDR3 DNA reads as TGCGCCAGCAGCATCGCCTCCGATGGGGCCGACCGTCCCATATATTTT. Its translation is CASSIASDGADRPIYF.

This clonotype was seen more than once but under ten times. The chain couples TRBV7-9 to TRBJ2-1, with D perhaps TRBD2 (6 bases). Germline CDR1 SEHNR, CDR2 FQNEAQ (reference sequence). The V end lost 1 base, the J end lost 8 bases, and 12 bases lay between the germline ends. The CDR3 length is 14 residues. CDR3 sequence reads: CASSLGRLVHEQFF. Written as DNA, the CDR3 is TGTGCCAGCAGCTTAGGCCGACTAGTCCATGAGCAGTTCTTC.

Turning to this clonotype: This may be a read error, as it is one base from a much larger clone. The chain uses TRBV29-1 and TRBJ2-1; 7 positions agree with TRBD1. Germline loops: CDR1 SQVTM, CDR2 ANQGSEA. This CDR3 has 12 residues. CDR3 in amino acids: CTVQQGYNEQFF. In DNA form, the CDR3 reads TGCACCGTACAACAGGGGTACAATGAGCAGTTCTTC.

Ten or more counts support this clonotype. The CDR3 protein is CASRLGLAGSYEQYF. CDR3 DNA sequence: TGTGCCAGCAGACTCGGACTAGCGGGCTCCTACGAGCAGTACTTC. This chain links TRBV7-2 with TRBJ2-7; 11 bases agree with TRBD2. The CDR3 length is 15 residues. V trimming: 6 bases; J trimming: 0 bases; junction bases outside the gene matches: 4. The germline V gene encodes CDR1 SGHTA and CDR2 FQGNSA.

This clonotype was counted ten times or more. The chain carries TRBV7-7 and TRBJ2-4; 11 bases agree with TRBD1. The length of the CDR3 is 20 residues. The V gene's germline CDR1 is SSHAT and CDR2 FNYEAQ (reference sequence). V dropped 4 bases and J dropped 1; count of bases not matched to a gene: 15. CDR3 in DNA: TGTGCCAGCAGCTCCTTACCGGGACAGGGGGAACTATTGGCCAAAAACATTCAGTACTTC. This codes for CASSSLPGQGELLAKNIQYF.

This clonotype has at least ten counts. The rearrangement links TRBV5-8 to TRBJ2-7; D possibly corresponds to TRBD1 (5 bases). This CDR3 region has 14 residues. V lost 3 bases and J lost 3, with 13 bases in between. Germline assignment: CDR1 SGHTS and CDR2 YDEGEE. The CDR3 DNA reads as TGTGCCAGCAGCTGGCCCAGGGTTATCTACGAGCAGTACTTC. Translation: CASSWPRVIYEQYF.